The clone carrying this TCR beta chain was seen many times. This CDR3 comprises 14 residues. Looked up from germline, CDR1 is SGHRS and CDR2 is YFSETQ. The V gene lost 6 bases and the J gene lost 0 bases, with 11 bases spanning the gap. One entry per CDR3 protein results from TCRdb running MiXCR on the PCR reads. This sample has around 43,000 distinct CDR3 sequences, with around 21% found just once. This specimen comes from a study of molecular identifiers for immune sequencing clone quantification. The V and J genes are TRBV5-1 and TRBJ2-3, with D maybe TRBD2 (6 bases). This sequence originates from a human donor in good health. Some libraries in this study had Jurkat cell RNA spiked in. The specimen sequenced was naive CD8+ T cells from blood, with Jurkat cell RNA spiked in. Subset described: FACS-sorted CD8+CD4-CCR7+CD45RA+ naive T cells. The CDR3 here is CASMAGTSTDTQYF. As DNA, the CDR3 is TGCGCCAGCATGGCAGGGACTAGCACAGATACGCAGTATTTT.